The rows below give T cell receptor beta chains drawn from one sample of a study of blood T cells in healthy people across ages. TCRdb processed the 5' RACE reads anew with MiXCR; each CDR3 protein has one entry. The table has about 680,000 distinct CDR3 sequences, 49% seen once. Specimen: blood. The receptors shown here come from a woman aged 60-75 years in good health. Both conserved end residues are part of each CDR3. A D gene is named only where the DNA matches it firmly. Clone size is shown for a subset of rows, as once, few, many or a class of expanded clone.

.,TRBV20-1,TRBJ1-1,.,CSASLGGTAFF,TGCAGTGCTAGCCTGGGGGGGACGGCTTTCTTT
TRBD2,TRBV20-1,TRBJ2-7,few,CSAIRTSGLREQYF,TGCAGTGCTATAAGGACTAGCGGCCTACGCGAGCAGTACTTC
.,TRBV5-1,TRBJ2-5,.,CASSLEQGPYNEQYF,TGCGCCAGCAGCTTGGAGCAGGGCCCGTACAATGAGCAGTACTTC
TRBD1,TRBV3-1,TRBJ1-5,once,CASSHQDRGNQPQHF,TGTGCCAGCAGCCACCAGGACAGGGGAAATCAGCCCCAGCATTTT
.,TRBV6-2/TRBV6-3,TRBJ2-7,.,CASNSRTVVGQYF,TGTGCCAGCAACTCCCGAACAGTGGTAGGCCAGTACTTC
.,TRBV7-2,TRBJ2-7,many,CASSLVGAYEQYF,TGTGCCAGCAGCTTAGTTGGGGCCTACGAGCAGTACTTC
TRBD2,TRBV5-1,TRBJ2-4,.,CASSLGLADIAREQYF,TGCGCCAGCAGCTTGGGACTAGCAGATATAGCCCGGGAGCAGTACTTC
.,TRBV29-1,TRBJ1-2,few,CSVSQGIDYGYTF,TGCAGCGTTTCGCAGGGGATCGACTATGGCTACACCTTC
.,TRBV7-9,TRBJ2-6,.,CASSPRIRGTGANVLTF,TGTGCCAGCAGCCCTCGGATTAGGGGGACTGGGGCCAACGTCCTGACTTTC
.,TRBV6-6,TRBJ2-1,many,CASSYPPNNEQFF,TGTGCCAGCAGTTACCCTCCCAACAATGAGCAGTTCTTC
TRBD1,TRBV9,TRBJ2-7,many,CASSKRDSKTYEQYF,TGTGCCAGCAGTAAACGGGACAGTAAAACCTACGAGCAGTACTTC
.,TRBV28,TRBJ2-1,.,CASSLGDPYNEQFF,TGTGCCAGCAGTTTAGGGGACCCCTACAATGAGCAGTTCTTC
TRBD1,TRBV29-1,TRBJ1-2,.,CSVTRGAYDYTF,TGCAGCGTGACCAGGGGGGCTTATGACTACACCTTC
.,TRBV6-2/TRBV6-3,TRBJ2-7,few,CASRNGSTLRQGLLYEQYF,TGTGCCAGCAGGAACGGAAGTACCCTCAGACAGGGACTTCTCTACGAGCAGTACTTC
.,TRBV7-2,TRBJ1-2,few,CASSLEPSGYTF,TGTGCCAGCAGCTTAGAGCCGTCTGGCTACACCTTC
TRBD2,TRBV4-3,TRBJ2-3,.,CASSQDLTSGRESTDTQYF,TGCGCCAGCAGCCAAGATCTGACTAGCGGGAGGGAGAGCACAGATACGCAGTATTTT
.,TRBV7-3,TRBJ2-2,once,CASSAKQGGDTGELFF,TGTGCCAGCAGCGCCAAACAGGGAGGGGACACCGGGGAGCTGTTTTTT
.,TRBV14,TRBJ2-5,many,CASSQILIGAKQYF,TGTGCCAGCAGCCAGATATTAATAGGTGCGAAGCAGTACTTC
.,TRBV28,TRBJ1-1,few,CASSLGAPNTEAFF,TGTGCCAGCAGCCTGGGGGCGCCGAACACTGAAGCTTTCTTT
.,TRBV3-1,TRBJ2-7,few,CASSQVSARDSYEQYF,TGTGCCAGCAGCCAAGTGTCCGCCAGGGATTCCTACGAGCAGTACTTC
TRBD2,TRBV7-2,TRBJ2-7,.,CASSLSTSGSEQYF,TGTGCCAGCAGCTTATCTACTAGCGGGAGCGAGCAGTACTTC
.,TRBV7-9,TRBJ2-7,few,CASSLNANSYEQYF,TGTGCCAGCAGCTTAAATGCCAACTCCTACGAGCAGTACTTC
TRBD2,TRBV29-1,TRBJ2-1,many,CSVVVAGRASHEQFF,TGCAGCGTTGTGGTTGCGGGGAGGGCCTCTCATGAGCAGTTCTTC
.,TRBV7-9,TRBJ2-6,few,CASSQQTGSGANVLTF,TGTGCCAGCAGCCAACAGACGGGTTCTGGGGCCAACGTCCTGACTTTC
.,TRBV2,TRBJ2-2,.,CASSEDRKRGELFF,TGTGCCAGCAGTGAAGACCGGAAGCGCGGGGAGCTGTTTTTT